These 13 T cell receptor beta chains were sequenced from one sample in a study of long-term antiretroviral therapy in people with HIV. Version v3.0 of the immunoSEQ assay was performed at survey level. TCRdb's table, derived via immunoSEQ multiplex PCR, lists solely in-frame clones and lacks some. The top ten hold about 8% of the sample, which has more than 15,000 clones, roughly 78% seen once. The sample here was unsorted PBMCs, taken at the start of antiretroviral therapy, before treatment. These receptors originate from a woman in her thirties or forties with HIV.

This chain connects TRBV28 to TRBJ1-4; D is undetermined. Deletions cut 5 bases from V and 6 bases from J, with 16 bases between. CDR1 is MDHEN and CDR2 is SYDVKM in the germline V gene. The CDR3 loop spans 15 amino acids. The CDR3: CASSPPDRLHEKLFF. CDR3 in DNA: TGTGCCAGCAGTCCCCCTGACCGCTTACATGAAAAACTGTTTTTT.

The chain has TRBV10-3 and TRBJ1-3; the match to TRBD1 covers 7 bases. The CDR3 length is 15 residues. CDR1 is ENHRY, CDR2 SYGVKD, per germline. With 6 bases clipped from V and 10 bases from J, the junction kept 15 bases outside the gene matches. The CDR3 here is CAISPGQVSQGTIYF. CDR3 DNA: TGTGCCATCAGCCCCGGACAGGTCTCACAGGGGACCATATATTTT.

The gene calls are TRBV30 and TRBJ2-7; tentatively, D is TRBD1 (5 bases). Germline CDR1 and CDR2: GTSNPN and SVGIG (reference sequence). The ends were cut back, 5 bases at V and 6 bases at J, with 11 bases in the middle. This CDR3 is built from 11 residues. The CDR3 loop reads CAWDRTSEQYF. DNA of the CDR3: TGTGCCTGGGACAGAACTTCCGAGCAGTACTTC. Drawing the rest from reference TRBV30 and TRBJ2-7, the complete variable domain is SQTIHQWPATLVQPVGSPLSLECTVEGTSNPNLYWYRQAAGRGLQLLFYSVGIGQISSEVPQNLSASRPQDRQFILSSKKLLLSDSGFYLCAWDRTSEQYFGPGTRLTVT.

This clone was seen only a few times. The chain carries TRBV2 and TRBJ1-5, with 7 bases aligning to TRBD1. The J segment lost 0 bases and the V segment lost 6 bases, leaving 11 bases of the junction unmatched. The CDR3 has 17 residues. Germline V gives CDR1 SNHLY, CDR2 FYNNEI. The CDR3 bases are TGTGCCAGCAGCACTCAGGGGGGGGGTTATAGCAATCAGCCCCAGCATTTT. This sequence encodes CASSTQGGGYSNQPQHF.

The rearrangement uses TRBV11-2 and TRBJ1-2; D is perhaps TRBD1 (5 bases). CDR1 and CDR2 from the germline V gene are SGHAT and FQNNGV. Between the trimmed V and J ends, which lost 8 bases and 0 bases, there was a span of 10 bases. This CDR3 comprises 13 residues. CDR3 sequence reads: CASLQGPNYGYTF. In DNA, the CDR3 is TGTGCCAGCTTGCAGGGACCTAACTATGGCTACACCTTC.

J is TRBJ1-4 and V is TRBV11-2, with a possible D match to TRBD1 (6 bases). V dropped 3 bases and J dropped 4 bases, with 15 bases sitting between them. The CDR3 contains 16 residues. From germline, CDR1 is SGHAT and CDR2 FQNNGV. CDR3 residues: CASSLLWRDNNEKLFF. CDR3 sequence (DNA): TGTGCCAGCAGCTTGTTATGGCGGGACAATAATGAAAAACTGTTTTTT.

The CDR3 region has the DNA TGCGCCAGCAGCCTAGGGAACGGGGATGAAAAACTGTTTTTT. Residues: CASSLGNGDEKLFF. The chain joins TRBV4-1 to TRBJ1-4; D ambiguous. This CDR3 comprises 14 residues. Germline-derived CDR1 and CDR2 are MGHRA and YSYEKL. The V end was cut by 4 bases, the J end by 6 bases, with 12 bases between.

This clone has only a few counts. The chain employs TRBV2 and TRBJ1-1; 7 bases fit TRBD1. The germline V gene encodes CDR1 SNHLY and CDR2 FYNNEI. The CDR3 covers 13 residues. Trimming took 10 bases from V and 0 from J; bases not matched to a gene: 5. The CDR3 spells CATSTGLNTEAFF. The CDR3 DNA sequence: TGTGCCACTTCGACAGGGTTGAACACTGAAGCTTTCTTT.

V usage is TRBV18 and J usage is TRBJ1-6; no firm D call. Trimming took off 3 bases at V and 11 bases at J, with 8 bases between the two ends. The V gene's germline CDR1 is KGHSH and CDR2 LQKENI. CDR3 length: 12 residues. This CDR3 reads CASSPDQAPLHF. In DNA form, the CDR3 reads TGTGCCAGCTCACCCGACCAGGCACCCCTCCACTTT.

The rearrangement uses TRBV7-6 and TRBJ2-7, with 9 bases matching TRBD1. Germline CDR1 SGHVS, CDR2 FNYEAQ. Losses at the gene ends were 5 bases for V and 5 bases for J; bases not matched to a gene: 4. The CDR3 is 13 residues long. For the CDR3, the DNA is TGTGCCAGCAGCACCAGGACAGGGGACGAGCAGTACTTC. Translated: CASSTRTGDEQYF.

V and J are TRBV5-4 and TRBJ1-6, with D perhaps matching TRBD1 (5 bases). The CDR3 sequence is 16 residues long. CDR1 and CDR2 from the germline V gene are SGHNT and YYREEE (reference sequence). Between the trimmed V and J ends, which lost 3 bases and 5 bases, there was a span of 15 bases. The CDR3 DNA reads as TGTGCCAGCAGCTCGCGGCAGGGAGGAGATAATTCACCCCTCCACTTT. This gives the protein CASSSRQGGDNSPLHF.

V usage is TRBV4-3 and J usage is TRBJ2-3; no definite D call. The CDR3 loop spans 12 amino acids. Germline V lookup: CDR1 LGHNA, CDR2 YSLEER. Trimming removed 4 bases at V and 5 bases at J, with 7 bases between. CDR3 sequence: CASSPRGDTQYF. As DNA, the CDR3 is TGCGCCAGCAGCCCGCGCGGAGATACGCAGTATTTT.

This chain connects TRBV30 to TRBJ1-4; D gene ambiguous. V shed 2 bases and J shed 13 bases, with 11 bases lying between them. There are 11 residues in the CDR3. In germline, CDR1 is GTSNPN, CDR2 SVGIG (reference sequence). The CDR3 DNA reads TGTGCCTGGAGTCTAACCGACCTACTGTTTTTT. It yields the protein CAWSLTDLLFF.